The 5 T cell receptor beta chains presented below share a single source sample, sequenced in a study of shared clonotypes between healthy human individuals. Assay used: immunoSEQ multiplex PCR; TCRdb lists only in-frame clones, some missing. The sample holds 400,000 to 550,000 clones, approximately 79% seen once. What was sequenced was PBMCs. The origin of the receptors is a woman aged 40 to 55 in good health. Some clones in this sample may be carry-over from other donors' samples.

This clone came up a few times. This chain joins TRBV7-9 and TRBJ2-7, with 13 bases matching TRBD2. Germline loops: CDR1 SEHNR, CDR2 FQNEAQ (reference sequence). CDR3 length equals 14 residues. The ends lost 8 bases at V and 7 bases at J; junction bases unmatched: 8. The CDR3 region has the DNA TGTGCCAGCCAACTAGCGGGAGGGCTAGGAGAGCAGTACTTC. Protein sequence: CASQLAGGLGEQYF.

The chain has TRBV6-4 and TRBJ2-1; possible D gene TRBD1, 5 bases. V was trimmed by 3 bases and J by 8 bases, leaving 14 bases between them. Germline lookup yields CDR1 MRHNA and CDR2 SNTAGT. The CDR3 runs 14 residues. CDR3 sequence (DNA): TGTGCCAGCAGTGAGAGTGGGGCACGGGATGAGCAGTTCTTC. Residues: CASSESGARDEQFF.

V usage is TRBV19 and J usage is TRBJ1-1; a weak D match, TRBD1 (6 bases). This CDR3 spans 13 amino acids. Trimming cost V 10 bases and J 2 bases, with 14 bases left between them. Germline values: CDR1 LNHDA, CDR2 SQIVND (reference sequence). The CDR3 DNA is TGTGCCACCTCGGGACAATCAAACACTGAAGCTTTCTTT. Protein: CATSGQSNTEAFF.

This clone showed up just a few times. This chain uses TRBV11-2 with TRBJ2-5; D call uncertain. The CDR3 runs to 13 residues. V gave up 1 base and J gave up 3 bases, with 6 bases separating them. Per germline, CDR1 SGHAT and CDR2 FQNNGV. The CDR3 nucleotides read TGTGCCAGCAGCTTAGTCGGAAAAGAGACCCAGTACTTC. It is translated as CASSLVGKETQYF.

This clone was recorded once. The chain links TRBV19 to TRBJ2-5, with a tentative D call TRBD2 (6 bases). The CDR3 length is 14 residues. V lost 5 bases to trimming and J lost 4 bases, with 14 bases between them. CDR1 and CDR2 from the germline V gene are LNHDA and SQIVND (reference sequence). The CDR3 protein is CASSQTQGGETQYF. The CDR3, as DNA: TGTGCCAGTAGTCAAACCCAGGGAGGAGAGACCCAGTACTTC.